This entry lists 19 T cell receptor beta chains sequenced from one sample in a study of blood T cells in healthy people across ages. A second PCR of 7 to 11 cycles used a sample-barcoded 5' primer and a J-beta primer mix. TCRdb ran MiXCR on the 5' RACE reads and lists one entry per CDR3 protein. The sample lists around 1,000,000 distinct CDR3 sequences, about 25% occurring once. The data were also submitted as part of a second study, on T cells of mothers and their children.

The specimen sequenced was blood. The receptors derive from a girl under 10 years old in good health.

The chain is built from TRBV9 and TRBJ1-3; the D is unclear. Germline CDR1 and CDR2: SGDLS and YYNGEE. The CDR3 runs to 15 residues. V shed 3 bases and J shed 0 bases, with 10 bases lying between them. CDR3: CASSAHRSSGNTIYF. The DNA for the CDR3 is TGTGCCAGCAGCGCCCATAGGAGCTCTGGAAACACCATATATTTT.

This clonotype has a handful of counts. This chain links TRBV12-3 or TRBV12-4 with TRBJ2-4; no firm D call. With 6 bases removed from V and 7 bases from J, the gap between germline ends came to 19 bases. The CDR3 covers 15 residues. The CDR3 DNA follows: TGTGCCAGCAGCCGACCGGCGCCCACGGTCAACATTCAGTACTTC. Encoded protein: CASSRPAPTVNIQYF.

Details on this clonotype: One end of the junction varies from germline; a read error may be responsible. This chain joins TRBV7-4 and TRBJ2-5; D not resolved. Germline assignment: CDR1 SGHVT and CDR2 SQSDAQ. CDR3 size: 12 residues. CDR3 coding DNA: TGTGCCAGCAGCAATGTTGTTGAGACCCAGTGCTTC. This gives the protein CASSNVVETQCF.

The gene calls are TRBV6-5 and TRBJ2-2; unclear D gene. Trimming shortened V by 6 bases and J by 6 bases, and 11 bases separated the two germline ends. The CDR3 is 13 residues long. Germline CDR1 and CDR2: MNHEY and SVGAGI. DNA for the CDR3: TGTGCCAGCAGCCCCCTTCGATCCGGGGAGCTGTTTTTT. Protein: CASSPLRSGELFF.

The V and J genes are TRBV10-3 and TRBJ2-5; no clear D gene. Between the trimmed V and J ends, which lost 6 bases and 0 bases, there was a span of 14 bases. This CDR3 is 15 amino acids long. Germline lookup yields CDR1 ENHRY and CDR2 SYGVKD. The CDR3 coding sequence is TGTGCCATCAGGAGGTCAGACTGGTACCAAGAGACCCAGTACTTC. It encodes CAIRRSDWYQETQYF.

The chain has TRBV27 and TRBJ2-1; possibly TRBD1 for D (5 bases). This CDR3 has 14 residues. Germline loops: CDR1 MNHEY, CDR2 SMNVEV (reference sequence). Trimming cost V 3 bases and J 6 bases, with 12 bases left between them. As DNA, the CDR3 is TGTGCCAGCAGTTTGAGCAGGGCCACCAATGAGCAGTTCTTC. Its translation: CASSLSRATNEQFF.

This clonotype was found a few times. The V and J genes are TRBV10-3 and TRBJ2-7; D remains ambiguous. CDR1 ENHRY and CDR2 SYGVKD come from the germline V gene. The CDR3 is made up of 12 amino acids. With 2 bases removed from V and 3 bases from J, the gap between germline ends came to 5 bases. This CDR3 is CAISEPDYEQYF. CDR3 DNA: TGTGCCATCAGTGAGCCAGACTACGAGCAGTACTTC.

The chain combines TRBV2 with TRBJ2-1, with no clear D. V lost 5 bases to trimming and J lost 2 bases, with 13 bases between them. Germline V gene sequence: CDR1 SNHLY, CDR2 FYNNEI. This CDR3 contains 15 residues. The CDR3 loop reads CASSLDVFPYNEQFF. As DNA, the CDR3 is TGTGCCAGCAGTTTAGATGTCTTCCCCTACAATGAGCAGTTCTTC.

The CDR3 spells CASSLGDRDSDEQFF. The CDR3 DNA sequence: TGTGCCAGCAGCTTAGGGGACAGGGATTCCGATGAGCAGTTCTTC. The chain joins TRBV7-2 to TRBJ2-1, with 9 bases matching TRBD1. The CDR3 length is 15 residues. Germline lookup yields CDR1 SGHTA and CDR2 FQGNSA. Unmatched junction bases numbered 6, after V lost 1 base and J lost 8 bases.

The CDR3 is CASSLSLAGNYEQYF. In nucleotides, the CDR3 is TGTGCCAGCAGTTTGTCCCTAGCGGGAAACTACGAGCAGTACTTC. This chain uses TRBV28 with TRBJ2-5; 9 positions match TRBD2. The J call may be mistaken, given a closer DNA end match to TRBJ2-7. Germline V gene lookup returns CDR1 MDHEN and CDR2 SYDVKM. The CDR3 extends over 15 amino acids.

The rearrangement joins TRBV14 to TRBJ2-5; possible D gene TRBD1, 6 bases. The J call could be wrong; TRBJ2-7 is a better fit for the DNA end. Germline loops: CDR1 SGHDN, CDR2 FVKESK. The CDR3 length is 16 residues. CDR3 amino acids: CASSLLDSPLPYEQYF. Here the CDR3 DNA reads TGTGCCAGCAGCCTTCTGGACAGTCCTCTCCCCTACGAGCAGTACTTC.

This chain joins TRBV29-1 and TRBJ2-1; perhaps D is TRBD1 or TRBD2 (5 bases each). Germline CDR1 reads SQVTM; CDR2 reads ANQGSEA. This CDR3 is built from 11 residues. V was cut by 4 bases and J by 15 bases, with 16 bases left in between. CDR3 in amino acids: CSVARDPGTFF. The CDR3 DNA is TGCAGCGTTGCTCGGGACCCCGGAACGTTCTTC.

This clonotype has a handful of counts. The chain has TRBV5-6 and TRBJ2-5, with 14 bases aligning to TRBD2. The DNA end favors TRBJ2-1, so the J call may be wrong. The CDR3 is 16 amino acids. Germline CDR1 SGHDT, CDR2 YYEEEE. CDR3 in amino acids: CASTVTSGGVGNEQFF. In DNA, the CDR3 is TGTGCCAGCACTGTGACTAGCGGGGGGGTGGGTAATGAGCAGTTCTTC.

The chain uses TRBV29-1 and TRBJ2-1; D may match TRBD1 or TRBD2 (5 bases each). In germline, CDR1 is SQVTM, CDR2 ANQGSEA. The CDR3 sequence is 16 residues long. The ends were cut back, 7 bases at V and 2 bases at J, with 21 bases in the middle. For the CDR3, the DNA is TGCAGCGCCGGGCCCCTACCGGGACCGACCTACAATGAGCAGTTCTTC. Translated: CSAGPLPGPTYNEQFF.

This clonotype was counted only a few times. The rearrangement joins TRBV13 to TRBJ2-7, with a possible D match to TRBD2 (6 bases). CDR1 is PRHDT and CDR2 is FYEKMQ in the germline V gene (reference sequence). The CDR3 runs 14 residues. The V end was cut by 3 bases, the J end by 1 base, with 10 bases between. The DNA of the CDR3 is TGTGCCAGCAGCTTCCGGCGGGGATCCTACGAGCAGTACTTC. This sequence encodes CASSFRRGSYEQYF.

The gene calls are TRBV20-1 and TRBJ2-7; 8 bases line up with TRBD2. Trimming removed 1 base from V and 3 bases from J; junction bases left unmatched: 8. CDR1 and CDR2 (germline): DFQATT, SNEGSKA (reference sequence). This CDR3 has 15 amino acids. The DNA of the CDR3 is TGCAGTGCTAGAGGGGTAGCGGGAATTGGCTACGAGCAGTACTTC. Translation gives CSARGVAGIGYEQYF.

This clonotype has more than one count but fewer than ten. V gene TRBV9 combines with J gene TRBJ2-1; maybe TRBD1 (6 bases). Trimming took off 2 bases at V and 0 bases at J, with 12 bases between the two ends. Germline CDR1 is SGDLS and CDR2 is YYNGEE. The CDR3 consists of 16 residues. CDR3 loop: CASSVTGWGSYNEQFF. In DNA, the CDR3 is TGTGCCAGCAGCGTTACAGGGTGGGGCTCCTACAATGAGCAGTTCTTC.

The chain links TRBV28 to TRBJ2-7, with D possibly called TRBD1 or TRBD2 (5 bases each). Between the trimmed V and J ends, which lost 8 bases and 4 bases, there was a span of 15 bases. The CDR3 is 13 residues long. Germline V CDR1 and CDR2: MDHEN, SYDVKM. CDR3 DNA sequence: TGTGCCAGCCGGGACCACAATGCTTACGAGCAGTACTTC. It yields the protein CASRDHNAYEQYF.

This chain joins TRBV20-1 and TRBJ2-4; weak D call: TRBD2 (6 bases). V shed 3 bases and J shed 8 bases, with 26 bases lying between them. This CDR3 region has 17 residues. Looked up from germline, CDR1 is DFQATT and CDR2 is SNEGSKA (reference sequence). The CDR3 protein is CSASGLLTDGGMHIQYF. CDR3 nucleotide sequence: TGCAGTGCTAGTGGACTGTTGACAGATGGGGGGATGCACATTCAGTACTTC.